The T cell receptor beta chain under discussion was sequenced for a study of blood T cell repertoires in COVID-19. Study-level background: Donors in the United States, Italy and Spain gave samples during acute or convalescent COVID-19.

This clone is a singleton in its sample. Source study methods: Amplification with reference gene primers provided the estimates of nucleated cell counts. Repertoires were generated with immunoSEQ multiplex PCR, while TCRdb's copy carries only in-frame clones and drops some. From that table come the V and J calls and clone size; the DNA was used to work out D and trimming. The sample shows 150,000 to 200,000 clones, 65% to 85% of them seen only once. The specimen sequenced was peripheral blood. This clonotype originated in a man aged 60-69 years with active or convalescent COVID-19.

The CDR3 DNA sequence: TGTGCCACCAGCTCCGGGACTAGCATAATCTACAATGAGCAGTTCTTC. This codes for CATSSGTSIIYNEQFF. The chain joins TRBV24-1 to TRBJ2-1, with 9 bases aligning to TRBD2. The CDR3 runs 16 residues. The germline gives CDR1 KGHDR, CDR2 SFDVKD. The V and J ends lost 7 bases and 3 bases, in that order; junction bases with no gene match: 9.